The clone carrying this T cell receptor beta chain was detected ten times or more. Per the original data handling: Amplifying reference gene primers gave estimates of nucleated cell counts. The assay was immunoSEQ multiplex PCR, and TCRdb's table has in-frame clones only and misses some. V, J and clone size derive from that table, while D and trimming were established from the DNA sequence. Of 150,000 or so clones listed, more than 80% are singletons. The record originates from a study of blood T cell repertoires in COVID-19. Study-wide background: Researchers got acute and convalescent COVID-19 samples from the United States, Italy and Spain. PBMCs, B-cell-depleted T cells, or T cells provided the cDNA or gDNA that made up the material.

Trimming stripped 5 bases from V and 3 bases from J, with 5 bases between. CDR1 and CDR2 (germline): MNHEY, SVGAGI. The length of the CDR3 is 12 residues. This clonotype was obtained from a human donor in a cohort sampled during active COVID-19. The specimen was peripheral blood. The chain carries TRBV6-5 and TRBJ1-5; D gene uncertain. CDR3 bases: TGTGCCAGCAGTCAGGACAATCAGCCCCAGCATTTT. It encodes CASSQDNQPQHF.